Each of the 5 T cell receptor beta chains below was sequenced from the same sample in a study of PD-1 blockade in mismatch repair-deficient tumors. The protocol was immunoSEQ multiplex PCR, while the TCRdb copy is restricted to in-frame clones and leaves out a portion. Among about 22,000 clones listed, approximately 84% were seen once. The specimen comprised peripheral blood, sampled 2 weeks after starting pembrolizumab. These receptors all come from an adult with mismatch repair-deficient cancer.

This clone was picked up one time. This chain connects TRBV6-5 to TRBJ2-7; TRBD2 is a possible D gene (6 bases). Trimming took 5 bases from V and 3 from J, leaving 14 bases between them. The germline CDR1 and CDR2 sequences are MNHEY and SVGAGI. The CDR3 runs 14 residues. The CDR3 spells CASSARLDLYEQYF. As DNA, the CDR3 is TGTGCCAGCAGTGCCCGACTAGACCTCTACGAGCAGTACTTC.

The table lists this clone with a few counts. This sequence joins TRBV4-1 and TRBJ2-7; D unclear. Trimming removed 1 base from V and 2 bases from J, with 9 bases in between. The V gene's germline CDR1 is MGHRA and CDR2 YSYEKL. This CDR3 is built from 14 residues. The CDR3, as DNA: TGCGCCAGCAGCCAAGGGCTCTTAGCCTACGAGCAGTACTTC. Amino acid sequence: CASSQGLLAYEQYF.

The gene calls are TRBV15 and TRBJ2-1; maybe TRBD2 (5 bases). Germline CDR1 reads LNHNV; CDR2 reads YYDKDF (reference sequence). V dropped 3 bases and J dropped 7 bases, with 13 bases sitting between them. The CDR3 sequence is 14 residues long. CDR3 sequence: CATSSVSRGNEQFF. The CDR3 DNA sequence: TGTGCCACCAGCAGCGTAAGTCGCGGGAATGAGCAGTTCTTC. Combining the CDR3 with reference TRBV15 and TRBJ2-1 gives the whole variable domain DAMVIQNPRYQVTQFGKPVTLSCSQTLNHNVMYWYQQKSSQAPKLLFHYYDKDFNNEADTPDNFQSRRPNTSFCFLDIRSPGLGDTAMYLCATSSVSRGNEQFFGPGTRLTVL.

CDR3 amino acids: CASRRAGDGEQYF. The CDR3 bases are TGTGCCAGCAGGCGAGCAGGGGATGGCGAGCAGTACTTC. J is TRBJ2-7 and V is TRBV6-5; D perhaps matches TRBD1 (6 bases). V lost 6 bases and J lost 6, with 15 bases in between. The CDR3 length is 13 residues. CDR1 is MNHEY and CDR2 is SVGAGI in the germline V gene.

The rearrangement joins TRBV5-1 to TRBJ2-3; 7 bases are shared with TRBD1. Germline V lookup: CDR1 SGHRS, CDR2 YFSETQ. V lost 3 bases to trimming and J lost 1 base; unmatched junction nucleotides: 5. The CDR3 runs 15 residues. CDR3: CASSYRDSRTDTQYF. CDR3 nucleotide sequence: TGCGCCAGCAGCTACCGGGACAGCCGCACAGATACGCAGTATTTT.